The present TCR beta chain was sequenced within a study of T cells in Graves' hyperthyroidism and ophthalmopathy. Regarding the study as a whole: Most expanded thyroid clonotypes above 0.001 recurred in blood. The model anticipated ophthalmopathy a median about 7.1 months pre-onset.

The CDR3 covers 15 residues. Germline CDR1 is WNHNN and CDR2 is SYGVQD (reference sequence). Trimming shortened V by 8 bases and J by 1 base, and 18 bases separated the two germline ends. Details on this clonotype: Its antigen is currently unknown.

Uncontrolled infections, other autoimmune diseases, pregnancy or lactation led to exclusion of patients. TCR beta CDR3 sequences were amplified from RNA transcripts. TCR CDR3 regions were first amplified by RT-PCR with HTBI primers. In TCRdb, the multiplex PCR reads were re-called with MiXCR into one record per CDR3 protein. The sample gives 540,000 or so distinct CDR3 sequences, about 43% of which show up once; over 15% is in the top ten. The chain recombines TRBV10-1 with TRBJ2-7; the D call may be TRBD1 or TRBD2 (6 bases each). The sequence derives from an adult woman with Graves' disease, either hyperthyroidism or ophthalmopathy (not recorded which). The sequencing sample was made of peripheral blood or thyroid tissue (not recorded which). DNA of the CDR3: TGCGCCAGCCGGGTAGCGGACAGTCGATCCTACGAGCAGTACTTC. This translates into CASRVADSRSYEQYF.